These 19 T cell receptor beta chains came from one sample sequenced in a study of cytomegalovirus exposure and HLA in healthy donors. The PCR contained 60 Vbeta and 13 Jbeta primers. Only in-frame clones appear in the TCRdb table, and some are missing; sequencing was by immunoSEQ multiplex PCR. The repertoire holds around 140,000 clones, roughly 75% seen once, with 2.5% to 4% in the top ten. Input material: PBMCs. All receptors derive from a man aged 40-55 years in good health and CMV-seronegative.

The chain has TRBV7-3 and TRBJ2-2; perhaps TRBD2 as D (7 bases). V was trimmed by 6 bases and J by 2 bases, leaving 28 bases between them. Germline V gene lookup returns CDR1 SGHTA and CDR2 FQGTGA. This CDR3 contains 20 residues. The CDR3 sequence is CASSPLSPHGGGLNTGELFF. The CDR3 coding sequence is TGTGCCAGCAGTCCCCTAAGCCCGCATGGGGGGGGCCTAAACACCGGGGAGCTGTTTTTT.

A few counts support this clone. This sequence joins TRBV28 and TRBJ1-1, with 7 bases matching TRBD1. The V gene end was trimmed by 7 bases and the J gene end by 1 base; junction bases not matched to a gene: 6. The CDR3 runs to 14 residues. The germline CDR1 and CDR2 sequences are MDHEN and SYDVKM. CDR3 residues: CASIQGGPNTEAFF. CDR3 bases: TGTGCCAGCATCCAGGGGGGTCCGAACACTGAAGCTTTCTTT.

This clone occurred a few times. The V and J genes are TRBV10-2 and TRBJ2-7, with 7 bases identical to TRBD1. Germline CDR1 WSHSY, CDR2 SAAADI. J lost 11 bases, V lost 3 bases, and 13 bases had no gene match. CDR3 size: 14 residues. The CDR3 protein is CASSDGKTGDRKYF. DNA of the CDR3: TGCGCCAGCAGTGATGGAAAAACAGGGGATCGGAAGTACTTC.

The J gene is TRBJ1-6, the V gene TRBV6-5, with 9 positions matching TRBD1. This CDR3 region has 15 residues. J gave up 9 bases and V 5 bases, and 8 bases lay outside the gene matches. CDR1 is MNHEY and CDR2 is SVGAGI in the germline V gene. DNA for the CDR3: TGTGCCAGCAGTCCCGGGACAGGGTACCTTTCACCCCTCCACTTT. Amino acids: CASSPGTGYLSPLHF.

The chain links TRBV29-1 to TRBJ2-3; 7 nucleotides line up with TRBD2. With V trimmed by 3 bases and J by 0 bases, 6 bases remained unmatched. The V gene's germline CDR1 is SQVTM and CDR2 ANQGSEA. The CDR3 is 15 amino acids. CDR3 DNA: TGCAGCGTTGAGGGGGGGACCCAAAGCACAGATACGCAGTATTTT. Protein product: CSVEGGTQSTDTQYF.

V is TRBV5-5 and J is TRBJ1-4, with D uncertain. The CDR3 runs to 13 residues. The ends were cut back, 2 bases at V and 8 bases at J, with 10 bases in the middle. Germline lookup yields CDR1 SGHKS and CDR2 YYEKEE (reference sequence). For the CDR3, the DNA is TGTGCCAGCAGCTTTAGTGCGTCAGAAAAACTGTTTTTT. Protein product: CASSFSASEKLFF.

V gene TRBV28 combines with J gene TRBJ1-4; TRBD1 agrees at 9 bases. The CDR3 extends over 15 amino acids. V lost 4 bases, J lost 7 bases, and 7 bases stayed unmatched. Germline V gene data show CDR1 as MDHEN and CDR2 as SYDVKM. The CDR3 nucleotides read TGTGCCAGCAGTTCCCCGGACAGGGGATCTGAAAAACTGTTTTTT. Protein product: CASSSPDRGSEKLFF.

The chain employs TRBV19 and TRBJ1-1, with a tentative D call TRBD1 (6 bases). Trimming removed 8 bases from V and 0 bases from J, with 22 bases in between. There are 17 residues in the CDR3. Looked up from germline, CDR1 is LNHDA and CDR2 is SQIVND (reference sequence). The CDR3 reads CASASGGILFMNTEAFF. The CDR3 bases are TGTGCCAGTGCCTCGGGGGGCATTCTTTTTATGAACACTGAAGCTTTCTTT. The whole variable domain, remainder taken from reference TRBV19 and TRBJ1-1, is DGGITQSPKYLFRKEGQNVTLSCEQNLNHDAMYWYRQDPGQGLRLIYYSQIVNDFQKGDIAEGYSVSREKKESFPLTVTSAQKNPTAFYLCASASGGILFMNTEAFFGQGTRLTVV.

This clone was seen more than once but under ten times. The chain employs TRBV6-5 and TRBJ1-4; 8 bases are shared with TRBD1. Per the germline V gene, CDR1 is MNHEY and CDR2 is SVGAGI. The J segment lost 8 bases and the V segment lost 6 bases, leaving 11 bases of the junction unmatched. CDR3 length: 15 residues. The CDR3 region has the DNA TGTGCCAGCAGCAGAGACAGGGGAGGTTGGGAAAAACTGTTTTTT. This translates into CASSRDRGGWEKLFF.

V usage is TRBV9 and J usage is TRBJ2-5; weak D call: TRBD2 (7 bases). CDR3 length: 15 residues. Deletions cut 0 bases from V and 2 bases from J, with 11 bases between. Germline CDR1 reads SGDLS; CDR2 reads YYNGEE. The CDR3 region is CASSVGGGSQETQYF. The CDR3 DNA sequence: TGTGCCAGCAGCGTAGGGGGGGGCAGTCAAGAGACCCAGTACTTC. The whole variable domain, filled in from reference TRBV9 and TRBJ2-5, reads DSGVTQTPKHLITATGQRVTLRCSPRSGDLSVYWYQQSLDQGLQFLIQYYNGEERAKGNILERFSAQQFPDLHSELNLSSLELGDSALYFCASSVGGGSQETQYFGPGTRLLVL.

The chain carries TRBV10-3 and TRBJ1-2, with D possibly TRBD1 on 5 matching bases. Looked up from germline, CDR1 is ENHRY and CDR2 is SYGVKD. Trimming cost V 6 bases and J 4 bases, with 12 bases left between them. This CDR3 has 13 amino acids. In nucleotides, the CDR3 is TGTGCCATCAGCGGGGGAGTCGGCTATGGCTACACCTTC. This sequence encodes CAISGGVGYGYTF.

The V call is TRBV5-4, the J call TRBJ2-5, with 7 positions matching TRBD1. The J segment lost 2 bases and the V segment lost 4 bases, leaving 8 bases of the junction unmatched. CDR3 length equals 15 residues. Germline V lookup: CDR1 SGHNT, CDR2 YYREEE (reference sequence). DNA of the CDR3: TGTGCCAGCAGCCCACAGGGGCAGGCTCAAGAGACCCAGTACTTC. It specifies CASSPQGQAQETQYF. Full variable domain (rest looked up from reference TRBV5-4 and TRBJ2-5): ETGVTQSPTHLIKTRGQQVTLRCSSQSGHNTVSWYQQALGQGPQFIFQYYREEENGRGNFPPRFSGLQFPNYSSELNVNALELDDSALYLCASSPQGQAQETQYFGPGTRLLVL.

In this sample, this clone turned up a few times. The rearrangement uses TRBV7-9 and TRBJ2-7; 8 bases fit TRBD2. V was pared by 6 bases and J by 3 bases, with 1 base of the junction left unmatched. The CDR3 has 12 amino acids. Germline lookup yields CDR1 SEHNR and CDR2 FQNEAQ (reference sequence). CDR3 loop: CASRAGDYEQYF. The CDR3 bases are TGTGCCAGCAGAGCGGGGGACTACGAGCAGTACTTC. The whole variable domain, remainder taken from reference TRBV7-9 and TRBJ2-7, is DTGVSQNPRHKITKRGQNVTFRCDPISEHNRLYWYRQTLGQGPEFLTYFQNEAQLEKSRLLSDRFSAERPKGSFSTLEIQRTEQGDSAMYLCASRAGDYEQYFGPGTRLTVT.

The V gene is TRBV6-5, the J gene TRBJ1-4; D is perhaps TRBD1 (6 bases). The V gene lost 0 bases and the J gene lost 12 bases, with 11 bases spanning the gap. The CDR3 sequence is 13 residues long. Germline CDR1 reads MNHEY; CDR2 reads SVGAGI. This CDR3 is CASSYSTGRELFF. The DNA of the CDR3 is TGTGCCAGCAGTTACTCGACAGGTCGGGAACTGTTTTTT.

The chain recombines TRBV7-3 with TRBJ1-2, with TRBD1 as a possible D gene (6 bases). CDR1 and CDR2 (germline): SGHTA, FQGTGA. This CDR3 comprises 14 residues. V was cut by 5 bases and J by 6 bases, with 16 bases left in between. The CDR3 DNA sequence: TGTGCCAGCAGCCCCTCGGGGGGGCATCATGGCTACACCTTC. It codes for CASSPSGGHHGYTF.

This chain connects TRBV28 to TRBJ1-6; a weak D match, TRBD1 (6 bases). The germline V gene has CDR1 MDHEN and CDR2 SYDVKM. Trimming shortened V by 6 bases and J by 7 bases, and 13 bases separated the two germline ends. CDR3 size: 14 residues. Written as DNA, the CDR3 is TGTGCCAGCAGGGTACCGGGACAAAATTCACCCCTCCACTTT. The encoded protein is CASRVPGQNSPLHF.

This rearrangement joins TRBV11-2 to TRBJ2-3; TRBD2 aligns across 11 bases. Germline CDR1 SGHAT, CDR2 FQNNGV. This CDR3 comprises 17 residues. J lost 1 base, V lost 1 base, and 4 bases had no gene match. The CDR3 nucleotides read TGTGCCAGCAGCTTAGGTCTAGCGGGGGGCGGCACAGATACGCAGTATTTT. It codes for CASSLGLAGGGTDTQYF.

The J gene is TRBJ2-7, the V gene TRBV4-1; tentatively, D is TRBD1 (6 bases). This CDR3 is built from 13 residues. The V gene's germline CDR1 is MGHRA and CDR2 YSYEKL. V was cut by 3 bases and J by 0 bases, with 6 bases left in between. CDR3 DNA sequence: TGCGCCAGCAGCCAGGGACACTCCTACGAGCAGTACTTC. Translating it yields CASSQGHSYEQYF.

This chain uses TRBV7-9 with TRBJ2-1; 9 bases line up with TRBD2. The V gene end was trimmed by 2 bases and the J gene end by 4 bases; junction bases not matched to a gene: 6. The germline CDR1 and CDR2 sequences are SEHNR and FQNEAQ (reference sequence). The CDR3 runs to 16 residues. CDR3 coding DNA: TGTGCCAGCAGCTTATCTCTAGCGGGGCAATACAATGAGCAGTTCTTC. Translation: CASSLSLAGQYNEQFF.